The clone carrying this T cell receptor beta chain was observed many times. Its antigen is not identified. This record comes from a study of identical twins. V lost 0 bases and J lost 3, with 14 bases in between. The CDR3 sequence is 15 residues long. CDR1 is DFQATT, CDR2 SNEGSKA, per germline (reference sequence). TCRdb analysed the 5' RACE reads with MiXCR anew, one entry per CDR3 protein. The data contain 200,000 to 300,000 distinct CDR3 sequences, 7.5% of them seen just once; the ten biggest clones take up around 5.4%. Regarding the study as a whole: Findings came from cross-sectional statistics, without long-term follow-up of donors. Shared out-of-frame alpha sequences (those common to twins) showed excess low generation probability. Out-of-frame TCR alpha sharing in monozygotic twins exceeded recombination model predictions.

These records were also assigned to another study, of yellow fever vaccine responses in identical twins.

The chain couples TRBV20-1 to TRBJ2-5; D not certain. Sequencing was performed on CD8+ T cells sorted from blood. The clonotype was recovered from a young woman in good health. CDR3 nucleotides: TGCAGTGCTAGAGAAAGACACTTAGTCAAAGAGACCCAGTACTTC. Translated, it gives CSARERHLVKETQYF.